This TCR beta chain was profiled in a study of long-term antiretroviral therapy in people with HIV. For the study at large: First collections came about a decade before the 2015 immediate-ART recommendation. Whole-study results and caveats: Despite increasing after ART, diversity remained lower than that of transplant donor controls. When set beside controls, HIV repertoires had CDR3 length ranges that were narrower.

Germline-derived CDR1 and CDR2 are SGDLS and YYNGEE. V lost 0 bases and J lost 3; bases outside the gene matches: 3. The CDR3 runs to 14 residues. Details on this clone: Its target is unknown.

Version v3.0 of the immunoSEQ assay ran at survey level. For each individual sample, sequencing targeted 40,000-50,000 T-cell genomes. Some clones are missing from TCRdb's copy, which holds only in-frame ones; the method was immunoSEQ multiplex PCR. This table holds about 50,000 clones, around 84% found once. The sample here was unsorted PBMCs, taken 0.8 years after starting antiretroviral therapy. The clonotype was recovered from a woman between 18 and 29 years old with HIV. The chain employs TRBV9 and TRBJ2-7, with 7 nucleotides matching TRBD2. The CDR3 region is CASSVAGTNYEQYF. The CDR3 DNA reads TGTGCCAGCAGCGTAGCCGGGACTAACTACGAGCAGTACTTC.